The next 14 T cell receptor beta chains were all read from a single sample in a study of blood T cells in healthy people across ages. The use of a sample-barcoded 5' primer and a J-beta primer mix characterized a second PCR of roughly 6 to 11 cycles. TCRdb passed the 5' RACE reads through MiXCR, listing each CDR3 protein once. Of fewer than 2,000,000 distinct CDR3 sequences in the sample, around 35% were seen once. The material sequenced was blood. Every receptor here comes from a woman aged 30 to 39 in good health.

V usage is TRBV3-1 and J usage is TRBJ2-5, with TRBD2 identical over 8 bases. The DNA end lines up better with TRBJ2-7; the J call may be wrong. Germline V gene sequence: CDR1 LGHDT, CDR2 YNNKEL (reference sequence). The CDR3 is 23 residues long. CDR3 protein: CASSQVRSRPASGFIAIPYEQYF. The CDR3 coding sequence is TGTGCCAGCAGCCAGGTCAGGTCCAGACCGGCTAGCGGGTTCATTGCCATCCCCTACGAGCAGTACTTC.

This clonotype showed up just a few times. The V gene is TRBV20-1, the J gene TRBJ2-1, with D tentatively TRBD1 (7 bases). The CDR3 is made up of 13 amino acids. V gave up 5 bases and J gave up 7 bases, with 15 bases separating them. Germline lookup yields CDR1 DFQATT and CDR2 SNEGSKA (reference sequence). The CDR3 DNA follows: TGCAGTGCTTCCAGGGGGGATAGAAATGAGCAGTTCTTC. Translating gives CSASRGDRNEQFF.

V and J are TRBV20-1 and TRBJ2-3; TRBD1 agrees at 8 bases. The CDR3 totals 14 residues. Germline CDR1 reads DFQATT; CDR2 reads SNEGSKA (reference sequence). V was pared by 5 bases and J by 3 bases, with 7 bases of the junction left unmatched. This CDR3 reads CSAAGGARTDTQYF. The DNA of the CDR3 is TGCAGTGCTGCAGGGGGCGCGAGAACAGATACGCAGTATTTT.

This clonotype was seen at least ten times. The chain joins TRBV27 to TRBJ2-1, with 7 bases that match TRBD2. The CDR3 contains 15 residues. Germline V gives CDR1 MNHEY, CDR2 SMNVEV (reference sequence). After removal of 5 bases from V and 8 bases from J, the junction contained 12 bases not matched to a gene. This chain's CDR3 is CASSPRGAGFHEQFF. CDR3 DNA sequence: TGTGCCAGCAGTCCCCGGGGAGCGGGGTTCCATGAGCAGTTCTTC.

This clonotype has a count of ten or more. The chain combines TRBV5-6 with TRBJ2-1, with 7 nucleotides matching TRBD1. J lost 8 bases, V lost 3 bases, and 14 bases had no gene match. The CDR3 consists of 16 residues. Looked up from germline, CDR1 is SGHDT and CDR2 is YYEEEE. The CDR3 here is CASSSIWDSPTDEQFF. DNA for the CDR3: TGTGCCAGCAGCTCGATTTGGGACAGCCCTACGGATGAGCAGTTCTTC.

V and J are TRBV18 and TRBJ2-7; D is undetermined. Trimming removed 7 bases at V and 2 bases at J, with 9 bases between. Germline-derived CDR1 and CDR2 are KGHSH and LQKENI. The CDR3 extends over 12 amino acids. The CDR3 nucleotides are TGTGCCAGCTTCCCAAGTACCTACGAGCAGTACTTC. Translation: CASFPSTYEQYF.

This clonotype showed up just a few times. V is TRBV6-2 or TRBV6-3 and J is TRBJ2-1, with D perhaps TRBD2 (7 bases). Trimming removed 7 bases at V and 6 bases at J, with 19 bases between. Germline assignment: CDR1 MNHEY and CDR2 SVGEGT. The length of the CDR3 is 15 residues. The CDR3 nucleotides read TGTGCCAGCACTTCGAGGGGAGGGGGTTTCAATGAGCAGTTCTTC. Translating it yields CASTSRGGGFNEQFF.

The V call is TRBV6-1, the J call TRBJ1-6; the match to TRBD1 covers 9 bases. From germline, CDR1 is MNHNS and CDR2 SASEGT. This CDR3 has 16 amino acids. J lost 4 bases, V lost 6 bases, and 7 bases had no gene match. This chain's CDR3 is CASRADRGPYNSPLHF. In DNA, the CDR3 is TGTGCCAGCAGAGCGGACAGGGGCCCGTATAATTCACCCCTCCACTTT.

This chain joins TRBV6-5 and TRBJ1-1; no reliable D call. Between the trimmed V and J ends, which lost 4 bases and 6 bases, there was a span of 12 bases. Germline assignment: CDR1 MNHEY and CDR2 SVGAGI. CDR3 length: 13 amino acids. The DNA for the CDR3 is TGTGCCAGCAGTTTGGTCTTTTTCGCTGAAGCTTTCTTT. Amino acid sequence: CASSLVFFAEAFF.

This clonotype turned up a few times. The chain recombines TRBV12-3 or TRBV12-4 with TRBJ2-1; 10 bases agree with TRBD2. The CDR3 is 15 residues long. V trimming: 6 bases; J trimming: 0 bases; junction bases outside the gene matches: 2. The CDR3 reads CASRRLAGSYNEQFF. The CDR3 DNA follows: TGTGCCAGCAGGAGACTAGCGGGCTCCTACAATGAGCAGTTCTTC.

On this clonotype: A read error may account for a junction end that differs from germline. This rearrangement joins TRBV27 to TRBJ2-2; D may be TRBD1 or TRBD2 (5 bases each). This CDR3 is built from 14 residues. Germline values: CDR1 MNHEY, CDR2 SMNVEV (reference sequence). The CDR3 DNA follows: TGTGCCAGCAGTCTATCCGAGGGGACCGGGGAGCTGTTTTTT. Protein: CASSLSEGTGELFF.

V and J are TRBV12-3 or TRBV12-4 and TRBJ2-1; D is ambiguous. The CDR3 runs 12 residues. V lost 0 bases and J 11 bases, leaving 8 bases between the germline ends. The chain's CDR3 is CASSLATSQQFF. CDR3 nucleotides: TGTGCCAGCAGTTTAGCGACAAGTCAGCAGTTCTTC.

V usage is TRBV27 and J usage is TRBJ1-6, with a weak D call TRBD1 (5 bases). Germline V lookup: CDR1 MNHEY, CDR2 SMNVEV (reference sequence). The V end was cut by 4 bases, the J end by 1 base, with 8 bases between. This CDR3 comprises 15 residues. Written as DNA, the CDR3 is TGTGCCAGCAGTTCCAGACAGTCCTATAATTCACCCCTCCACTTT. Translated, it gives CASSSRQSYNSPLHF.

The rearrangement links TRBV7-8 to TRBJ1-4, with TRBD1 identical over 9 bases. The CDR3 runs to 15 residues. The V gene end was trimmed by 3 bases and the J gene end by 4 bases; junction bases not matched to a gene: 3. Germline V gives CDR1 SGHVS, CDR2 FQNEAQ. The CDR3, as DNA: TGTGCCAGCAGCTTGGGGACAGGGTATAATGAAAAACTGTTTTTT. Its translation is CASSLGTGYNEKLFF.